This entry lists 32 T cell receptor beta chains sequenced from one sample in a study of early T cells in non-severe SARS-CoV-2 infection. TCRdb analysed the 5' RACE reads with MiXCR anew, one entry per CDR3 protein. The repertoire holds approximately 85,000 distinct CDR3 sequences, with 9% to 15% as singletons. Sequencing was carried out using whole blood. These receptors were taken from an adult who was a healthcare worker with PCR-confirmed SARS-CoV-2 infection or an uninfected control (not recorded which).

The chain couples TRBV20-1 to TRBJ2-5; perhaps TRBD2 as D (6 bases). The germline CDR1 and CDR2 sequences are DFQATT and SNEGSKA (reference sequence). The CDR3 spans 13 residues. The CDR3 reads CSTYHGRIETQYF. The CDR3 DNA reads TGCAGCACCTACCACGGGAGAATAGAGACCCAGTACTTC.

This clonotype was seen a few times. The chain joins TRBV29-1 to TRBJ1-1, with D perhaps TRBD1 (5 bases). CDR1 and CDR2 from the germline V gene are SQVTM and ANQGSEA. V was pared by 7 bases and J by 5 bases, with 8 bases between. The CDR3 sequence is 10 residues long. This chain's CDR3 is CSGWGTEAFF. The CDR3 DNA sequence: TGCAGCGGGTGGGGGACTGAAGCTTTCTTT.

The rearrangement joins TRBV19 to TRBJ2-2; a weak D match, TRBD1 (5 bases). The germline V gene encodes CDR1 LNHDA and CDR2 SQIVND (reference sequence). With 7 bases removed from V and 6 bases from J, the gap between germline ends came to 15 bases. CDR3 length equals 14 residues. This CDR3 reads CASNPKIGAGELFF. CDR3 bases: TGTGCCAGTAATCCGAAGATAGGGGCCGGGGAGCTGTTTTTT.

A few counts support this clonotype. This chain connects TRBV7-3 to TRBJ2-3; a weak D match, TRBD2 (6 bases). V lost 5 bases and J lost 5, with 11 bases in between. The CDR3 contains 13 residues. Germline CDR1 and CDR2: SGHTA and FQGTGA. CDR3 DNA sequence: TGTGCCAGCAGCCAAGGACTATTAGATACGCAGTATTTT. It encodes CASSQGLLDTQYF. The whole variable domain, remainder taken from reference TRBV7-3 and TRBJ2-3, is GAGVSQTPSNKVTEKGKYVELRCDPISGHTALYWYRQSLGQGPEFLIYFQGTGAADDSGLPNDRFFAVRPEGSVSTLKIQRTERGDSAVYLCASSQGLLDTQYFGPGTRLTVL.

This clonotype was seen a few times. This chain's CDR3 is CASSWTDWENSPLHF. CDR3 coding DNA: TGTGCCAGCAGCTGGACGGACTGGGAAAATTCACCCCTCCACTTT. V and J are TRBV2 and TRBJ1-6, with D unclear. V was trimmed by 6 bases and J by 7 bases, leaving 16 bases between them. This CDR3 is 15 amino acids long. Germline V gene data show CDR1 as SNHLY and CDR2 as FYNNEI.

In nucleotides, the CDR3 is TGTGCCACCAGCAGAGATCGTGCAGGGGGCAGTGAAAAACTGTTTTTT. This translates into CATSRDRAGGSEKLFF. This chain links TRBV15 with TRBJ1-4, with 8 bases fitting TRBD1. V shed 0 bases and J 7 bases; nucleotides not matched to a gene: 7. CDR1 and CDR2 from the germline V gene are LNHNV and YYDKDF (reference sequence). The CDR3 is 16 residues long. The full variable domain, in which reference TRBV15 and TRBJ1-4 provide the parts outside the CDR3, is DAMVIQNPRYQVTQFGKPVTLSCSQTLNHNVMYWYQQKSSQAPKLLFHYYDKDFNNEADTPDNFQSRRPNTSFCFLDIRSPGLGDTAMYLCATSRDRAGGSEKLFFGSGTQLSVL.

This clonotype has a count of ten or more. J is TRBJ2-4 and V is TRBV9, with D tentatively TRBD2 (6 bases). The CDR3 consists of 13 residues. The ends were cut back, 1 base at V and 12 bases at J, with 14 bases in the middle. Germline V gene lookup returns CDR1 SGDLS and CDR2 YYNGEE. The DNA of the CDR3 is TGTGCCAGCAGCGTACAGGATAGCGGAACTCAGTACTTC. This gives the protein CASSVQDSGTQYF.

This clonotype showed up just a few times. As DNA, the CDR3 is TGTGCCACGGCGCCCGGGACAGCGGAAGCTTTCTTT. This encodes CATAPGTAEAFF. The V call is TRBV10-3, the J call TRBJ1-1; 7 nucleotides align to TRBD1. Per germline, CDR1 ENHRY and CDR2 SYGVKD. V shed 10 bases, J shed 8 bases, and the junction held 10 bases outside the gene matches. This CDR3 has 12 amino acids.

The CDR3 nucleotides read TGTGCCAGCAGCTTGGGCCCGAGCTCCTACAATGAGCAGTTCTTC. Protein sequence: CASSLGPSSYNEQFF. V is TRBV7-3 and J is TRBJ2-1; D is unclear. Germline-derived CDR1 and CDR2 are SGHTA and FQGTGA. V lost 3 bases, J lost 0 bases, and 9 bases lay in between. The length of the CDR3 is 15 residues.

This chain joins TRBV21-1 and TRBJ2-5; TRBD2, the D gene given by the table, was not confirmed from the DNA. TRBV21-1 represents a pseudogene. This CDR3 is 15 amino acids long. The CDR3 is CASSTSGALQETQYF. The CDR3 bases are TGTGCCAGCAGCACATCGGGAGCGCTGCAAGAGACCCAGTACTTC.

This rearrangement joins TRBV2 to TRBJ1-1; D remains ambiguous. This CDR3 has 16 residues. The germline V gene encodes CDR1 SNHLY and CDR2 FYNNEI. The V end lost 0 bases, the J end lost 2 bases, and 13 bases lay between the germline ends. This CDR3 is CASSEAGGEVNTEAFF. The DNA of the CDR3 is TGTGCCAGCAGTGAAGCGGGCGGGGAGGTCAACACTGAAGCTTTCTTT.

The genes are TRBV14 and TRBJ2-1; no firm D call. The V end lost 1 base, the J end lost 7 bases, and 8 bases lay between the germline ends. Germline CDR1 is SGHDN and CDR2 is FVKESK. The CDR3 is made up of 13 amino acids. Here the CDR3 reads CASSQVQRNEQFF. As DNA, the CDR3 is TGTGCCAGCAGCCAAGTCCAAAGGAATGAGCAGTTCTTC.

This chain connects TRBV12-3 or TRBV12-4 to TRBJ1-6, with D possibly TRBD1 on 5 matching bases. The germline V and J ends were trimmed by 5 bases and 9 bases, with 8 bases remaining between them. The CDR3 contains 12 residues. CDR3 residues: CASSAGGSPLHF. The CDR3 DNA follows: TGTGCCAGCAGTGCGGGGGGTTCACCCCTCCACTTT.

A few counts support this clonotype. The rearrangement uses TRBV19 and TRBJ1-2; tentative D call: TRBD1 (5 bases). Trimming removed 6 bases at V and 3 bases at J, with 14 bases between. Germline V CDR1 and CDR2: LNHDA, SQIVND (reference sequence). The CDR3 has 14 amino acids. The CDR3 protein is CASRKTTGDYGYTF. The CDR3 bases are TGTGCCAGTAGGAAGACCACGGGGGACTATGGCTACACCTTC.

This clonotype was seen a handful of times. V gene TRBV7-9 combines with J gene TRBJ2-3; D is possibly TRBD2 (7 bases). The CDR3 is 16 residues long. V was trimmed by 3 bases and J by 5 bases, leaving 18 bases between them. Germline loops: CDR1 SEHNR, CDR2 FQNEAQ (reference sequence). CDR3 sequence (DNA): TGTGCCAGCAGCTTGGCCCGGGGGGCAGGGGAAGATACGCAGTATTTT. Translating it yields CASSLARGAGEDTQYF.

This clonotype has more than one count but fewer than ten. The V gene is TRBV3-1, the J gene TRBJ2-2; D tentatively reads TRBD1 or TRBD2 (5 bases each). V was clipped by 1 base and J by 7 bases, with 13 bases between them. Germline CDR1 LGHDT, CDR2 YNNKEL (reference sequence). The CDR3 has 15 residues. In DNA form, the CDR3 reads TGTGCCAGCAGCCAAGTTGGGACCCGCTTCGGGGAGCTGTTTTTT. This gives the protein CASSQVGTRFGELFF. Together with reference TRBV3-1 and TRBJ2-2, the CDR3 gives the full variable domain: DTAVSQTPKYLVTQMGNDKSIKCEQNLGHDTMYWYKQDSKKFLKIMFSYNNKELIINETVPNRFSPKSPDKAHLNLHINSLELGDSAVYFCASSQVGTRFGELFFGEGSRLTVL.

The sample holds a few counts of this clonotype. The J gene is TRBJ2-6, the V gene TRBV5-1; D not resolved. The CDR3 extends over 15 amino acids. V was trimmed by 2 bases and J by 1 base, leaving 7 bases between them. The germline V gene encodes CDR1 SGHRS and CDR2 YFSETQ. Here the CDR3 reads CASSLQQSGANVLTF. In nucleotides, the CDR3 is TGCGCCAGCAGCTTACAGCAGTCTGGGGCCAACGTCCTGACTTTC.

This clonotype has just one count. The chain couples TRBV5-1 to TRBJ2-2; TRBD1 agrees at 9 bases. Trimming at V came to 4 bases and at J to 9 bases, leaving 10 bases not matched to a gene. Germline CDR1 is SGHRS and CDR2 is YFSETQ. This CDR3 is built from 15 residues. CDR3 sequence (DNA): TGCGCCAGCAGCATTGGGACAGGGCGTCGGCGGGAGCTGTTTTTT. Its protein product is CASSIGTGRRRELFF.

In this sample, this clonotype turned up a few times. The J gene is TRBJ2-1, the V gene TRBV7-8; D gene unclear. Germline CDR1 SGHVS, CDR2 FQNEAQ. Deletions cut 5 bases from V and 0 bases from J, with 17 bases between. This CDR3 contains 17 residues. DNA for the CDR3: TGTGCCAGCAGCCCGCCCCTAGGTTATAGCTCCTACAATGAGCAGTTCTTC. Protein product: CASSPPLGYSSYNEQFF.

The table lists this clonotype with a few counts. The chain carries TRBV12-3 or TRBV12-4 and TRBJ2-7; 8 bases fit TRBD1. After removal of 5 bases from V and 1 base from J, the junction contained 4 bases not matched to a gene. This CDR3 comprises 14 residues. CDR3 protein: CASSRDRRSYEQYF. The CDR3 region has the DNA TGTGCCAGCAGTAGGGACAGGCGTTCCTACGAGCAGTACTTC.

The CDR3 protein is CSARGRPFPTWVQFF. The CDR3 DNA reads as TGCAGTGCCCGAGGTAGGCCCTTTCCCACATGGGTGCAGTTCTTC. This chain joins TRBV20-1 and TRBJ2-1, with no clear D. V gave up 6 bases and J gave up 12 bases, with 27 bases separating them. The CDR3 length is 15 residues. Germline values: CDR1 DFQATT, CDR2 SNEGSKA (reference sequence).

In DNA, the CDR3 is TGTGCCAGCAGCCAGGTTAGCGGGAGTCTCTCAGATACGCAGTATTTT. Amino acids: CASSQVSGSLSDTQYF. The V call is TRBV4-2, the J call TRBJ2-3; 9 nucleotides align to TRBD2. CDR1 and CDR2 (germline): LGHNA, YNFKEQ. V shed 3 bases, J shed 4 bases, and the junction held 8 bases outside the gene matches. This CDR3 has 16 amino acids.

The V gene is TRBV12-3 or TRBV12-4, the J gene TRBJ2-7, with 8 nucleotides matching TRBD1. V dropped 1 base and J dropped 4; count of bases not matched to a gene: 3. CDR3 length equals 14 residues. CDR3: CASSLGRTGYEQYF. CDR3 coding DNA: TGTGCCAGCAGTTTAGGTCGGACAGGGTACGAGCAGTACTTC.

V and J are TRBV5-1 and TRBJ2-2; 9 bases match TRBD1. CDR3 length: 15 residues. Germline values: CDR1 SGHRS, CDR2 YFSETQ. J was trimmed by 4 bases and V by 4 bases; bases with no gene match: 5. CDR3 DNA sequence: TGCGCCAGCAGCCAGGACAGGGGAGGCACCGGGGAGCTGTTTTTT. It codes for CASSQDRGGTGELFF.

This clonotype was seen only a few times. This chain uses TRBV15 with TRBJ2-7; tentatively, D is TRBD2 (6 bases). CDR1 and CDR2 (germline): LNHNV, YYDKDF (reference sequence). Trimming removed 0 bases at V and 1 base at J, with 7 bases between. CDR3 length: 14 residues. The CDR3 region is CATSRERGSYEQYF. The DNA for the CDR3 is TGTGCCACCAGCAGAGAGCGGGGTTCCTACGAGCAGTACTTC.

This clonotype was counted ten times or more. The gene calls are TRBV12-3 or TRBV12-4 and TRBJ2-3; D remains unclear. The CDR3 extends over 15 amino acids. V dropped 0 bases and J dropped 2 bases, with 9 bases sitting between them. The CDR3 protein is CASSLAGKSTDTQYF. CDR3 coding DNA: TGTGCCAGCAGTTTAGCGGGAAAATCCACAGATACGCAGTATTTT.

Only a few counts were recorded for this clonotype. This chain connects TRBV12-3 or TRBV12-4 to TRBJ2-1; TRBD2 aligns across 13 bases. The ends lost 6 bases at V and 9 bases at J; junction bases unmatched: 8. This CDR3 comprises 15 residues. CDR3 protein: CASSKRTSGSSEQFF. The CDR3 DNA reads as TGTGCCAGCAGCAAGAGGACTAGCGGGAGTAGTGAGCAGTTCTTC.

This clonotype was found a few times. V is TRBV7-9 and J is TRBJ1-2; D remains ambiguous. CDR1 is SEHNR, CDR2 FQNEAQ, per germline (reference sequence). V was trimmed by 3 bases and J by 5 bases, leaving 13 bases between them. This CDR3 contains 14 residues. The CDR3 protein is CASSFATLGYGYTF. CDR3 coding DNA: TGTGCCAGCAGCTTCGCGACGCTAGGTTATGGCTACACCTTC.

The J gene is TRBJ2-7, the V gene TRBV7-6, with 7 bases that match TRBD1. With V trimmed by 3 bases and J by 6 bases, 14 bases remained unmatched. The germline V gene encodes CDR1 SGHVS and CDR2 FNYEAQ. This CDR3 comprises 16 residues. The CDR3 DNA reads TGTGCCAGCAGCTTGCTCGGGACAGAATCGCCTGGCGAGCAGTACTTC. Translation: CASSLLGTESPGEQYF. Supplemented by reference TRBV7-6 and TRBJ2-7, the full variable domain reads GAGVSQSPRYKVTKRGQDVALRCDPISGHVSLYWYRQALGQGPEFLTYFNYEAQQDKSGLPNDRFSAERPEGSISTLTIQRTEQRDSAMYRCASSLLGTESPGEQYFGPGTRLTVT.

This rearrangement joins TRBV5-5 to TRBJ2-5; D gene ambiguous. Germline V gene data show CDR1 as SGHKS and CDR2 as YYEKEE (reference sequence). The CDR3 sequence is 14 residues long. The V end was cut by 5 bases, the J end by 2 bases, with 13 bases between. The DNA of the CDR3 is TGTGCCAGCAGTTCCTTAACTTTTCAAGAGACCCAGTACTTC. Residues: CASSSLTFQETQYF. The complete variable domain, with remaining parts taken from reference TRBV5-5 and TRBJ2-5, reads DAGVTQSPTHLIKTRGQQVTLRCSPISGHKSVSWYQQVLGQGPQFIFQYYEKEERGRGNFPDRFSARQFPNYSSELNVNALLLGDSALYLCASSSLTFQETQYFGPGTRLLVL.

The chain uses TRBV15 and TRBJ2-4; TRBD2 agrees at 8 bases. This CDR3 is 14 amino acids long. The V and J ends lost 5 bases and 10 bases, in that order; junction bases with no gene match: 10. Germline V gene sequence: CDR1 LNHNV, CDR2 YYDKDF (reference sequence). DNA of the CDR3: TGTGCCACCAGCGATGGTAGCGGGGCCCTTATTCAGTACTTC. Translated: CATSDGSGALIQYF.

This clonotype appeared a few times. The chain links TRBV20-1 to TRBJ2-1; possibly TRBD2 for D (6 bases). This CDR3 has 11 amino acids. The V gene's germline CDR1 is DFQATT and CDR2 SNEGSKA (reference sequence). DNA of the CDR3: TGCAGCGGGAGTTTGCTCAATGAGCAGTTCTTC. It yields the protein CSGSLLNEQFF.